Reported below is one T cell receptor (beta chain). CDR3 length: 15 amino acids. CDR1 and CDR2 from the germline V gene are SGHDT and YYEEEE. The authors generated TCR beta cDNA through 5'RACE template switching with UMIs. TCRdb re-called the 5' RACE reads, yielding one record per CDR3 amino acid sequence without DNA. The sample data list about 260,000 distinct CDR3 sequences. The data belong to a study of T cells expressing NK-cell markers. Whole-study context: In the group of eight sequenced donors, seven were HCMV-seropositive and one was seronegative.

The sequencing input was blood T cells: a sorted CD56 or NKG2C T cell subset, CD4+ or CD8+ T cells, or bulk PBMC T cells (not recorded which). The chain employs TRBV5-6 and TRBJ2-5; TCRdb indicates TRBD2, and absent DNA this call remains unverified. This TCR was recovered from a woman aged 18 to 75 in good health. Here the CDR3 reads CASRLAGGLGETQYF.